Following are 29 T cell receptor beta chains from one sample sequenced in a study of blood T cells in healthy people across ages. PCR was performed a second time for roughly 7 to 12 cycles using a sample-barcoded 5' primer and a J-beta primer mix. A single record per CDR3 protein comes from TCRdb applying MiXCR to the 5' RACE reads. This sample carries 600,000 to 800,000 distinct CDR3 sequences, 52% of them seen once, and the ten largest clones take roughly 13%. Input material: blood. All receptors come from a woman aged 80 or older in good health.

This clonotype was seen many times. The CDR3 loop is CASSLAAVTNYGYTF. CDR3 sequence (DNA): TGTGCCAGCAGCTTAGCCGCAGTTACTAACTATGGCTACACCTTC. The rearrangement joins TRBV7-2 to TRBJ1-2, with D unresolved. Trimming removed 0 bases at V and 0 bases at J, with 8 bases between. This CDR3 comprises 15 residues. Germline assignment: CDR1 SGHTA and CDR2 FQGNSA.

The V and J genes are TRBV29-1 and TRBJ2-4; D perhaps matches TRBD2 (6 bases). The DNA end is more similar to TRBJ2-7, so the J call may be wrong. The length of the CDR3 is 14 residues. Germline values: CDR1 SQVTM, CDR2 ANQGSEA. The CDR3 DNA sequence: TGCAGCGTTAGGATAACGGGAGCGTCCTACGAGCAGTACTTC. It yields the protein CSVRITGASYEQYF.

V and J are TRBV6-2 or TRBV6-3 and TRBJ2-3; TRBD2 matches at 10 bases. V dropped 4 bases and J dropped 4; count of bases not matched to a gene: 5. This CDR3 has 15 residues. In germline, CDR1 is MNHEY, CDR2 SVGEGT. CDR3 sequence (DNA): TGTGCCAGCAGTTCAGCGGGGGGGCGTCCAGATACGCAGTATTTT. This gives the protein CASSSAGGRPDTQYF.

This chain joins TRBV3-1 and TRBJ2-7, with D perhaps matching TRBD2 (5 bases). Germline V CDR1 and CDR2: LGHDT, YNNKEL (reference sequence). CDR3 length equals 14 residues. V was trimmed by 4 bases and J by 3 bases, leaving 13 bases between them. The CDR3 loop reads CASSLTRDYYEQYF. The DNA for the CDR3 is TGTGCCAGCAGCCTCACAAGAGACTACTACGAGCAGTACTTC.

This chain links TRBV20-1 with TRBJ2-3; D is ambiguous. Germline V lookup: CDR1 DFQATT, CDR2 SNEGSKA (reference sequence). The CDR3 extends over 15 amino acids. V lost 0 bases and J 0 bases, leaving 10 bases between the germline ends. For the CDR3, the DNA is TGCAGTGCTAGAGATCGGCCCGAGAGCACAGATACGCAGTATTTT. It codes for CSARDRPESTDTQYF.

The sample holds a few counts of this clonotype. This rearrangement joins TRBV7-9 to TRBJ1-2; D call uncertain. The germline V gene encodes CDR1 SEHNR and CDR2 FQNEAQ (reference sequence). Trimming removed 0 bases at V and 6 bases at J, with 11 bases between. The CDR3 spans 14 residues. DNA of the CDR3: TGTGCCAGCAGCTTAGCGCATCGGGGAAATGGCTACACCTTC. Translation gives CASSLAHRGNGYTF.

V usage is TRBV28 and J usage is TRBJ2-1; 8 bases line up with TRBD2. V was clipped by 8 bases and J by 1 base; unmatched bases: 1. The CDR3 covers 13 residues. From germline, CDR1 is MDHEN and CDR2 SYDVKM. CDR3 nucleotides: TGTGCCAGCCGGGGGGGTTCCTACAATGAGCAGTTCTTC. Its protein product is CASRGGSYNEQFF.

The V gene is TRBV25-1, the J gene TRBJ2-7; TRBD1 matches at 7 bases. The DNA end is a closer match to TRBJ2-5, so the J assignment may be wrong. The CDR3 runs 13 residues. The germline gives CDR1 MGHDK, CDR2 SYGVNS. In DNA form, the CDR3 reads TGTGCCAGCAGTTGGACAGGCGGGCAGACCCAGTACTTC. This sequence encodes CASSWTGGQTQYF.

This rearrangement joins TRBV7-9 to TRBJ2-1; D remains ambiguous. Germline V gives CDR1 SEHNR, CDR2 FQNEAQ (reference sequence). V was clipped by 4 bases and J by 0 bases, with 10 bases between them. The CDR3 is made up of 15 amino acids. CDR3 amino acids: CASSSEANSYNEQFF. For the CDR3, the DNA is TGTGCCAGCAGCTCCGAGGCTAACTCCTACAATGAGCAGTTCTTC.

Turning to this clonotype: A read error may explain this, as a much larger clone is one base away. The chain recombines TRBV20-1 with TRBJ2-1, with 7 bases matching TRBD2. The CDR3 sequence is 16 residues long. The germline V gene encodes CDR1 DFQATT and CDR2 SNEGSKA (reference sequence). The CDR3 DNA follows: TGCAGTGCTAGAGATCCAGCGGGGAGCTCCAACAATGAGCAGTTCTTC. Translated: CSARDPAGSSNNEQFF.

The table lists this clonotype with a few counts. The chain joins TRBV6-6 to TRBJ2-3, with 9 bases aligning to TRBD2. Germline V gives CDR1 MNHNY, CDR2 SVGAGI (reference sequence). This CDR3 has 17 amino acids. V lost 1 base, J lost 2 bases, and 7 bases stayed unmatched. The CDR3 spells CASSYWGSGSPTDTQYF. DNA of the CDR3: TGTGCCAGCAGTTACTGGGGTAGCGGGAGCCCCACAGATACGCAGTATTTT.

This clonotype was counted between two and nine times. With a much larger clone just one base away, this may be a read error. The chain uses TRBV4-1 and TRBJ2-1; 8 bases map to TRBD2. The CDR3 runs 14 residues. Germline CDR1 is MGHRA and CDR2 is YSYEKL. CDR3 residues: CTSSRIAGTNEQFF. As DNA, the CDR3 is TGCACCAGCAGCCGAATAGCGGGAACGAATGAGCAGTTCTTC.

V is TRBV15 and J is TRBJ2-5; D uncertain. The better agreement between TRBJ2-7 and the DNA end casts doubt on the J call. Germline V gene lookup returns CDR1 LNHNV and CDR2 YYDKDF (reference sequence). CDR3 length: 12 amino acids. DNA of the CDR3: TGTGCCACCAGCAGATCTTCTCTCGAGCAGTACTTC. Amino acid sequence: CATSRSSLEQYF.

This chain joins TRBV12-3 or TRBV12-4 and TRBJ2-3; D is tentatively TRBD1 or TRBD2 (5 bases each). CDR3 length: 14 amino acids. The V gene lost 3 bases and the J gene lost 1 base, with 8 bases spanning the gap. This CDR3 reads CASSLTAGTDTQYF. In DNA form, the CDR3 reads TGTGCCAGCAGTTTGACAGCGGGCACAGATACGCAGTATTTT.

This clonotype was observed many times. This sequence joins TRBV15 and TRBJ2-1; 8 bases are shared with TRBD2. The CDR3 length is 16 residues. The germline V gene encodes CDR1 LNHNV and CDR2 YYDKDF (reference sequence). V dropped 4 bases and J dropped 4; count of bases not matched to a gene: 9. Here the CDR3 reads CATSIKQLAEYNEQFF. In DNA form, the CDR3 reads TGTGCCACCAGCATCAAGCAACTAGCGGAATACAATGAGCAGTTCTTC.

This clonotype was counted a few times. The chain employs TRBV2 and TRBJ1-5; D is possibly TRBD1 (5 bases). The germline gives CDR1 SNHLY, CDR2 FYNNEI. V lost 4 bases and J lost 4, with 11 bases in between. The CDR3 has 14 residues. In DNA form, the CDR3 reads TGTGCCAGCAGTGTGGGACGGGGGAATCAGCCCCAGCATTTT. Protein: CASSVGRGNQPQHF.

This clonotype came up many times. The rearrangement uses TRBV24-1 and TRBJ2-3; D gene ambiguous. Trimming pared 2 bases from V and 3 bases from J, leaving 5 bases between. The CDR3 spans 13 residues. The V gene's germline CDR1 is KGHDR and CDR2 SFDVKD. The CDR3 here is CATSDSQTDTQYF. The CDR3 DNA reads TGTGCCACCAGTGATTCCCAGACAGATACGCAGTATTTT.

Concerning this clonotype itself: A clone one base away is much larger, so this may be a read error. The chain combines TRBV4-1 with TRBJ2-1; 7 positions agree with TRBD2. This CDR3 is 17 amino acids long. V lost 1 base and J lost 4; bases outside the gene matches: 10. Germline V lookup: CDR1 MGHRA, CDR2 YSYEKL. The CDR3 reads CASSQGRASGLYNEQFF. DNA of the CDR3: TGCGCCAGCAGCCAAGGAAGGGCTAGCGGACTGTACAATGAGCAGTTCTTC.

The chain combines TRBV18 with TRBJ1-1; no firm D call. This CDR3 comprises 14 residues. V was cut by 4 bases and J by 1 base, with 10 bases left in between. Germline V gene lookup returns CDR1 KGHSH and CDR2 LQKENI. The CDR3 reads CASSQGGGNTEAFF. In DNA form, the CDR3 reads TGTGCCAGCTCACAGGGCGGAGGGAACACTGAAGCTTTCTTT.

Many counts were recorded for this clonotype. The V call is TRBV28, the J call TRBJ2-1; 11 nucleotides line up with TRBD1. The length of the CDR3 is 17 residues. CDR1 is MDHEN and CDR2 is SYDVKM in the germline V gene. After removal of 4 bases from V and 6 bases from J, the junction contained 11 bases not matched to a gene. CDR3 protein: CASSSQRTGGMGNEQFF. The CDR3 DNA reads as TGTGCCAGCAGTTCCCAGAGGACAGGGGGCATGGGCAATGAGCAGTTCTTC. The full variable domain, its missing parts supplied by reference TRBV28 and TRBJ2-1, is DVKVTQSSRYLVKRTGEKVFLECVQDMDHENMFWYRQDPGLGLRLIYFSYDVKMKEKGDIPEGYSVSREKKERFSLILESASTNQTSMYLCASSSQRTGGMGNEQFFGPGTRLTVL.

The chain has TRBV20-1 and TRBJ2-5; D remains ambiguous. V was clipped by 1 base and J by 1 base, with 13 bases between them. Germline CDR1 is DFQATT and CDR2 is SNEGSKA (reference sequence). The CDR3 is 15 residues long. In nucleotides, the CDR3 is TGCAGTGCTAGAGGGTGGGCAGCTTCCCAAGAGACCCAGTACTTC. This codes for CSARGWAASQETQYF.

This clonotype has a handful of counts. The V gene is TRBV12-3 or TRBV12-4, the J gene TRBJ2-7, with 7 bases lining up with TRBD1. The CDR3 length is 15 residues. Unmatched junction bases numbered 12, after V lost 3 bases and J lost 7 bases. Here the CDR3 DNA reads TGTGCCAGCAGTTTGTCACAGGGGACCTACAATGAGCAGTACTTC. Its protein is CASSLSQGTYNEQYF.

J is TRBJ2-1 and V is TRBV7-2, with no clear D. The germline gives CDR1 SGHTA, CDR2 FQGNSA. Trimming removed 2 bases at V and 8 bases at J, with 7 bases between. The length of the CDR3 is 12 residues. CDR3 DNA sequence: TGTGCCAGCAGCTTATTCCCCGATGAGCAGTTCTTC. The encoded protein is CASSLFPDEQFF. Full variable domain (remainder filled in from reference TRBV7-2 and TRBJ2-1): GAGVSQSPSNKVTEKGKDVELRCDPISGHTALYWYRQSLGQGLEFLIYFQGNSAPDKSGLPSDRFSAERTGGSVSTLTIQRTQQEDSAVYLCASSLFPDEQFFGPGTRLTVL.

The rearrangement uses TRBV4-1 and TRBJ2-7, with 8 bases identical to TRBD1. The CDR3 totals 17 residues. V shed 0 bases, J shed 1 base, and the junction held 8 bases outside the gene matches. Germline CDR1 reads MGHRA; CDR2 reads YSYEKL. CDR3 in DNA: TGCGCCAGCAGCCAAGATAGATATGGACAGGGTTCCTACGAGCAGTACTTC. Translation gives CASSQDRYGQGSYEQYF.

The V call is TRBV9, the J call TRBJ2-3; D is possibly TRBD1 (6 bases). CDR3 length equals 14 residues. Germline V gene sequence: CDR1 SGDLS, CDR2 YYNGEE. V lost 0 bases to trimming and J lost 1 base, with 6 bases between them. The CDR3 spells CASSVGTGTDTQYF. For the CDR3, the DNA is TGTGCCAGCAGCGTAGGGACAGGCACAGATACGCAGTATTTT. Full variable domain (remainder filled in from reference TRBV9 and TRBJ2-3): DSGVTQTPKHLITATGQRVTLRCSPRSGDLSVYWYQQSLDQGLQFLIQYYNGEERAKGNILERFSAQQFPDLHSELNLSSLELGDSALYFCASSVGTGTDTQYFGPGTRLTVL.

This clonotype has at least ten counts. The chain has TRBV3-1 and TRBJ1-6, with TRBD1 matching 7 bases. The J segment lost 6 bases and the V segment lost 1 base, leaving 3 bases of the junction unmatched. The CDR3 has 15 amino acids. Germline values: CDR1 LGHDT, CDR2 YNNKEL (reference sequence). The DNA for the CDR3 is TGTGCCAGCAGCCAAGGCTGGGACAGTAATTCACCCCTCCACTTT. Translation: CASSQGWDSNSPLHF.

This clonotype was seen at least ten times. The rearrangement joins TRBV5-1 to TRBJ2-1; D is unclear. Germline lookup yields CDR1 SGHRS and CDR2 YFSETQ. V was cut by 7 bases and J by 0 bases, with 14 bases left in between. This CDR3 region has 15 residues. The CDR3 coding sequence is TGCGCCAGCCACACTCCAGGCACCTCCTACAATGAGCAGTTCTTC. This codes for CASHTPGTSYNEQFF.

The sample holds one count of this clonotype. The chain links TRBV29-1 to TRBJ2-1, with D unresolved. Germline V gene data show CDR1 as SQVTM and CDR2 as ANQGSEA. V gave up 8 bases and J gave up 9 bases, with 20 bases separating them. The CDR3 spans 13 residues. CDR3 nucleotide sequence: TGCAGCACTCAGAAGACTGGGCCTGGTGAGCAGTTCTTC. Its translation is CSTQKTGPGEQFF.

This clonotype was counted many times. The chain joins TRBV5-1 to TRBJ2-4; D might be TRBD2 (6 bases). Trimming took 0 bases from V and 9 from J, leaving 16 bases between them. Germline V CDR1 and CDR2: SGHRS, YFSETQ. This CDR3 has 15 amino acids. The CDR3 sequence: CASSLGDFAAPIQYF. CDR3 in DNA: TGCGCCAGCAGCTTGGGGGACTTCGCCGCGCCCATTCAGTACTTC.